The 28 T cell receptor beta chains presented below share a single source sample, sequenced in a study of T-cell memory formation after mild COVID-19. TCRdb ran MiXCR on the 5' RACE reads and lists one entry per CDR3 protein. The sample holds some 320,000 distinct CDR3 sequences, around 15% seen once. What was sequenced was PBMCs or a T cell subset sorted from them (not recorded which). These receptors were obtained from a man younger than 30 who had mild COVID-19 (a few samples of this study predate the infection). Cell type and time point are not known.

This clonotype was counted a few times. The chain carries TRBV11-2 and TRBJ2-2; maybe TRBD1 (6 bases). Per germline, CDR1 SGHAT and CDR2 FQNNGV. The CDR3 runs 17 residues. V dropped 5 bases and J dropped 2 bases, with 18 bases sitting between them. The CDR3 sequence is CASSARIGTRNTGELFF. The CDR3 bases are TGTGCCAGCAGCGCCCGGATTGGGACAAGAAACACCGGGGAGCTGTTTTTT.

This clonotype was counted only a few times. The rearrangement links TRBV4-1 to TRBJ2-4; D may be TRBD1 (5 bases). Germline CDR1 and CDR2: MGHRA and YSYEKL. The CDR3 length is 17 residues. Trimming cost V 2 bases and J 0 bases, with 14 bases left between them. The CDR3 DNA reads TGCGCCAGCAGCCAATTGAATCCAGGGCTAGCCAAAAACATTCAGTACTTC. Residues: CASSQLNPGLAKNIQYF.

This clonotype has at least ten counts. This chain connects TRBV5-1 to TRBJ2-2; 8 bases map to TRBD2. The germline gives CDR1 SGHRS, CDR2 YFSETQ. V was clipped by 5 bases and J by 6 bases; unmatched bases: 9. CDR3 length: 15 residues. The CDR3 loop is CASSLQAGGPGELFF. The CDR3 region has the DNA TGCGCCAGCAGTCTTCAGGCGGGGGGTCCCGGGGAGCTGTTTTTT.

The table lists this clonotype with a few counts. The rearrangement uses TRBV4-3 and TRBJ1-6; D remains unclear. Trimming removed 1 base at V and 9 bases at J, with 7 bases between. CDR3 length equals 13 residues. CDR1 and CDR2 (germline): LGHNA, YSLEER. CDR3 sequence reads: CASSQVEFSPLHF. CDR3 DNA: TGCGCCAGCAGCCAAGTAGAGTTTTCACCCCTCCACTTT.

The CDR3 DNA sequence: TGTGCCAGCACCTGGCTCAGGGGCTATGAGCAGTTCTTC. It codes for CASTWLRGYEQFF. The chain recombines TRBV7-8 with TRBJ2-1, with a tentative D call TRBD1 (6 bases). The V and J ends lost 7 bases and 8 bases respectively, with 15 bases between them. Germline-derived CDR1 and CDR2 are SGHVS and FQNEAQ. There are 13 residues in the CDR3.

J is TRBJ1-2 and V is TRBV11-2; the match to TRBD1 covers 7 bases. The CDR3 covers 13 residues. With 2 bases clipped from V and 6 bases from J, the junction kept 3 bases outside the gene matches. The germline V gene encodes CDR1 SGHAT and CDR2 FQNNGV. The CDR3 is CASSLSGGNGYTF. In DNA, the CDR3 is TGTGCCAGCAGCTTATCAGGGGGAAATGGCTACACCTTC.

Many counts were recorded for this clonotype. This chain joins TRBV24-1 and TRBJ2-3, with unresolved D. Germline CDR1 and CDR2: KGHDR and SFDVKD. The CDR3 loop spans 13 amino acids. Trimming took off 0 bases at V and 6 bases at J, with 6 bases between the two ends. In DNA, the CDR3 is TGTGCCACCAGTGATTTGCTAAAGGATACGCAGTATTTT. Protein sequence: CATSDLLKDTQYF.

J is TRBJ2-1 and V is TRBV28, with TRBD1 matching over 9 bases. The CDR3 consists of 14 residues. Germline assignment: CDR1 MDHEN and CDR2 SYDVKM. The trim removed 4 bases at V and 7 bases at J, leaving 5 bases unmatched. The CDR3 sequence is CASSSGTGLNEQFF. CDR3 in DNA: TGTGCCAGCAGTTCAGGGACAGGGTTGAATGAGCAGTTCTTC.

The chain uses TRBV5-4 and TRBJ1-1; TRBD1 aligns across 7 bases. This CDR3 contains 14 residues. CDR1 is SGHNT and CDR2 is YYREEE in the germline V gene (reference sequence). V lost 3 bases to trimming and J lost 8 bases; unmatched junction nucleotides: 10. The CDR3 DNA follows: TGTGCCAGCAGCTCACCCAAAGGACAGGTCGAAGCTTTCTTT. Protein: CASSSPKGQVEAFF. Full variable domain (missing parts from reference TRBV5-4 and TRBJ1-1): ETGVTQSPTHLIKTRGQQVTLRCSSQSGHNTVSWYQQALGQGPQFIFQYYREEENGRGNFPPRFSGLQFPNYSSELNVNALELDDSALYLCASSSPKGQVEAFFGQGTRLTVV.

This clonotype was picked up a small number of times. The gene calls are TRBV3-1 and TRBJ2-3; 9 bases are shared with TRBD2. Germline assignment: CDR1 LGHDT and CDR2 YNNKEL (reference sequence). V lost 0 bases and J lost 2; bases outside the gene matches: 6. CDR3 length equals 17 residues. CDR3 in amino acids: CASSQDLAGGITDTQYF. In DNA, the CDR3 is TGTGCCAGCAGCCAAGATCTGGCGGGGGGGATCACAGATACGCAGTATTTT.

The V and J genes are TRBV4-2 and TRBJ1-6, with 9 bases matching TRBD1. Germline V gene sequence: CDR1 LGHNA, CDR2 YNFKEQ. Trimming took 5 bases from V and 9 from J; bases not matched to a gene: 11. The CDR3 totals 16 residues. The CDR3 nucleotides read TGTGCCAGCAGCTCCCGTCGGGACAGGGAAGTTTCACCCCTCCACTTT. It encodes CASSSRRDREVSPLHF.

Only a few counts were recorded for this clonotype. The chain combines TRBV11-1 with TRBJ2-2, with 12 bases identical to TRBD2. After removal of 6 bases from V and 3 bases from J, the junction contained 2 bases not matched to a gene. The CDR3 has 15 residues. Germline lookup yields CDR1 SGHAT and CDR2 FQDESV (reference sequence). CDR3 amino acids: CASRRLAGDTGELFF. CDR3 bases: TGTGCCAGCAGACGACTAGCGGGGGACACCGGGGAGCTGTTTTTT.

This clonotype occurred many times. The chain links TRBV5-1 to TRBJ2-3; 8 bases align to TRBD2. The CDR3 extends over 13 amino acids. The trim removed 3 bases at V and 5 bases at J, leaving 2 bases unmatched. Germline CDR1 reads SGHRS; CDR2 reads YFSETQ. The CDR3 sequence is CASSSTSGDTQYF. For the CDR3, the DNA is TGCGCCAGCAGCTCTACTAGCGGAGATACGCAGTATTTT. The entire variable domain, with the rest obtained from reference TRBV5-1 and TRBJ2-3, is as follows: KAGVTQTPRYLIKTRGQQVTLSCSPISGHRSVSWYQQTPGQGLQFLFEYFSETQRNKGNFPGRFSGRQFSNSRSEMNVSTLELGDSALYLCASSSTSGDTQYFGPGTRLTVL.

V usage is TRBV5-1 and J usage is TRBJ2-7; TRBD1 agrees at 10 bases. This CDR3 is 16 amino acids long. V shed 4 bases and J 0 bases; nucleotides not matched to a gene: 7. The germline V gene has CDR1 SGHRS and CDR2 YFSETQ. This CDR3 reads CASSPRTGGASYEQYF. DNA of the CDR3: TGCGCCAGCAGCCCAAGGACAGGGGGGGCCTCCTACGAGCAGTACTTC.

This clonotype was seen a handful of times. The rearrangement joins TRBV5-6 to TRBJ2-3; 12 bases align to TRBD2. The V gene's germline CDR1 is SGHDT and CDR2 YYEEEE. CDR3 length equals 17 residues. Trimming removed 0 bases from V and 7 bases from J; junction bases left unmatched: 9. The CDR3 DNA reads TGTGCCAGCAGCTTGGGCCGGACTAGCGGGGAGAGGAATACGCAGTATTTT. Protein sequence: CASSLGRTSGERNTQYF.

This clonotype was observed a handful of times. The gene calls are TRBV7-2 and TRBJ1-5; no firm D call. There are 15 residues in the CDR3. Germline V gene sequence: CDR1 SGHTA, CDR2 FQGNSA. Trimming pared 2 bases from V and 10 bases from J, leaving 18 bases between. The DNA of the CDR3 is TGTGCCAGCAGCTTACCGGGGAGTCGGGCGAACCCCCAGCATTTT. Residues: CASSLPGSRANPQHF. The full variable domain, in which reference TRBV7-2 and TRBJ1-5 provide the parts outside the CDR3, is GAGVSQSPSNKVTEKGKDVELRCDPISGHTALYWYRQSLGQGLEFLIYFQGNSAPDKSGLPSDRFSAERTGGSVSTLTIQRTQQEDSAVYLCASSLPGSRANPQHFGDGTRLSIL.

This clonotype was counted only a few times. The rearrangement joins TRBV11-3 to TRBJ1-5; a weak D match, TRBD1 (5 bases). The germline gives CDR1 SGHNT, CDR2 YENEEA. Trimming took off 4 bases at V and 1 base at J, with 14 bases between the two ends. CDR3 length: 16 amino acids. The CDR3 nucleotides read TGTGCCAGCAGCTCCAGCCGCCGGGGGAGCAATCAGCCCCAGCATTTT. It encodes CASSSSRRGSNQPQHF.

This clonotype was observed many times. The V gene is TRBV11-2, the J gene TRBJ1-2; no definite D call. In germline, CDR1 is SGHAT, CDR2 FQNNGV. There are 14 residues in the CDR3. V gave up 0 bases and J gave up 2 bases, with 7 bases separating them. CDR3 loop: CASSLDHTNYGYTF. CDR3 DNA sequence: TGTGCCAGCAGCTTAGATCACACGAACTATGGCTACACCTTC.

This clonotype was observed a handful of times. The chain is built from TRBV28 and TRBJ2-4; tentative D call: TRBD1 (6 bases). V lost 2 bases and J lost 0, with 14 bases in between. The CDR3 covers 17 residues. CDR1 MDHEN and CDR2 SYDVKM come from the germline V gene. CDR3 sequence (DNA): TGTGCCAGCAGTTTACCAAGTGTGGACAGAGCCAAAAACATTCAGTACTTC. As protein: CASSLPSVDRAKNIQYF.

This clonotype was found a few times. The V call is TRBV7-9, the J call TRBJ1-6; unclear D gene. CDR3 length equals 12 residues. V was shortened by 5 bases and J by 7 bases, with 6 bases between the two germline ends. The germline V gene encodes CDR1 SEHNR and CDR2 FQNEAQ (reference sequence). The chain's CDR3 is CASSSQNSPLHF. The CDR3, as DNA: TGTGCCAGCAGCAGTCAGAATTCACCCCTCCACTTT.

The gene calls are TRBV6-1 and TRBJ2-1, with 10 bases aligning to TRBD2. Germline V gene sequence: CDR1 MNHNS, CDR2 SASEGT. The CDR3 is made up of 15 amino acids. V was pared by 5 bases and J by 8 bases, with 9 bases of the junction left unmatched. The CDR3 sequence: CASSLLAGAGYEQFF. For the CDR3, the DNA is TGTGCCAGCAGTCTCCTAGCGGGGGCGGGGTATGAGCAGTTCTTC.

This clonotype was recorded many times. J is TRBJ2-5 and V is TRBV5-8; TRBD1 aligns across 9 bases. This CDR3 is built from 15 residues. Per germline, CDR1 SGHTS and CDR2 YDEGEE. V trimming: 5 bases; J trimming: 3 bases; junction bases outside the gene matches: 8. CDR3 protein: CASRPKQGAKETQYF. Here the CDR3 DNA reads TGTGCCAGCAGGCCTAAACAGGGGGCCAAAGAGACCCAGTACTTC. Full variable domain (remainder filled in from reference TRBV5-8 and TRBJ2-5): EAGVTQSPTHLIKTRGQQATLRCSPISGHTSVYWYQQALGLGLQFLLWYDEGEERNRGNFPPRFSGRQFPNYSSELNVNALELEDSALYLCASRPKQGAKETQYFGPGTRLLVL.

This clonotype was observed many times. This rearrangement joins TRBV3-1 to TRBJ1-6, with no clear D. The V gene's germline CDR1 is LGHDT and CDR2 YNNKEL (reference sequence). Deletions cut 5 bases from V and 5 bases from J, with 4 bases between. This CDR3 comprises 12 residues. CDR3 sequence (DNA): TGTGCCAGCAGCAGAGATAATTCACCCCTCCACTTT. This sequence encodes CASSRDNSPLHF.

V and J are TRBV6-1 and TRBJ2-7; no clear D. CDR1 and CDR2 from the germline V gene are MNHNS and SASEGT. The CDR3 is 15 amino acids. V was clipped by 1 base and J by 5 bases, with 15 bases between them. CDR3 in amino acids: CASSEGPHNGDEQYV. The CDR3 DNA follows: TGTGCCAGCAGTGAAGGGCCTCACAATGGGGACGAGCAGTACGTC.

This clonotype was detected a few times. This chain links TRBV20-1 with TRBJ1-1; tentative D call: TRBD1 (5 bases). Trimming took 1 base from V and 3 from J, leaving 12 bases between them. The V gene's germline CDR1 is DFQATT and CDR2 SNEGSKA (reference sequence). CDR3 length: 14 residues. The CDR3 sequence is CSARAGTVDTEAFF. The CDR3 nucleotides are TGCAGTGCTAGAGCCGGGACGGTCGACACTGAAGCTTTCTTT.

CDR3 in amino acids: CASRLRGSNQPQHF. CDR3 nucleotide sequence: TGTGCCAGCAGACTCAGGGGTAGCAATCAGCCCCAGCATTTT. The chain links TRBV27 to TRBJ1-5; D possibly corresponds to TRBD1 (6 bases). Germline CDR1 and CDR2: MNHEY and SMNVEV (reference sequence). The CDR3 is made up of 14 amino acids. The V and J ends lost 6 bases and 0 bases respectively, with 9 bases between them.

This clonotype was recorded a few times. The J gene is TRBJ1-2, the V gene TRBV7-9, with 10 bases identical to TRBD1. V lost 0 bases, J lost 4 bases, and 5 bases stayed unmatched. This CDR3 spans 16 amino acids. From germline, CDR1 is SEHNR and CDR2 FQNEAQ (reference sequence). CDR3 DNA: TGTGCCAGCAGCTTAGCCGGGACAGGGGCCGGCTATGGCTACACCTTC. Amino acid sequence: CASSLAGTGAGYGYTF.

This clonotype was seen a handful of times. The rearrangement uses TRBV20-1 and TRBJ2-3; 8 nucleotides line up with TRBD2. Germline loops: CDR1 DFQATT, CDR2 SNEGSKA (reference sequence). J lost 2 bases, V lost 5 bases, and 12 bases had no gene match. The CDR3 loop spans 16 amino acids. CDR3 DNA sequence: TGCAGTGCTCCACTTCCCAGCGGGGGCTTCACAGATACGCAGTATTTT. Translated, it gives CSAPLPSGGFTDTQYF.